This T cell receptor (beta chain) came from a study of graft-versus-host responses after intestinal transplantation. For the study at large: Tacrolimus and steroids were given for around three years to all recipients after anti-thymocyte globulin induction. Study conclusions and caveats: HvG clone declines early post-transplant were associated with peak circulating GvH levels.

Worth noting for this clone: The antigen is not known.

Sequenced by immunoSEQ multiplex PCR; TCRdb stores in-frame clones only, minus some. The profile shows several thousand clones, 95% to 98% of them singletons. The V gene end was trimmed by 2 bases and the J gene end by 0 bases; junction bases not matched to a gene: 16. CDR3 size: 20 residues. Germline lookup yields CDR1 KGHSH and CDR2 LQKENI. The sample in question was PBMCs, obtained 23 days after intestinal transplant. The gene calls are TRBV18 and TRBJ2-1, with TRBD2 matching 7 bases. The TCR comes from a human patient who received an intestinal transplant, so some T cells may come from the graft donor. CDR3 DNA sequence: TGTGCCAGCTCACCAAGGCGCTTTCTGGGGGGGGGTAGCTCCTACAATGAGCAGTTCTTC. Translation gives CASSPRRFLGGGSSYNEQFF.